Listed here are 7 T cell receptor beta chains from one sample, sequenced in a study of blood T cell repertoires in COVID-19 (dated by TCRdb to about 2020). The library was generated by the immunoSEQ multiplex PCR assay. Entries here come from immuneACCESS through TCRdb and include only in-frame sequences with V and J called. Some clones fail to appear in such tables; in the studies checked, an unresolved V gene covers under half of the shortfall, and the cause of the remainder is unknown. The sample table lists tens of thousands of clones, 65% to 90% of them with a count of one. Roughly 3.2% of the sample is taken by the ten largest. The sequenced material came from peripheral blood. The receptor set was obtained from a man aged 45-65 years with active COVID-19.

This rearrangement joins TRBV7-3 to TRBJ2-3; D may be TRBD1 (6 bases). The CDR3 loop spans 14 amino acids. CDR1 and CDR2 from the germline V gene are SGHTA and FQGTGA. Between the trimmed V and J ends, which lost 3 bases and 4 bases, there was a span of 11 bases. The CDR3 DNA reads as TGTGCCAGCAGCTTGGGGGCGGGTGCAGATACGCAGTATTTT. The encoded protein is CASSLGAGADTQYF.

This chain joins TRBV30 and TRBJ2-4; TRBD1 aligns across 8 bases. The germline CDR1 and CDR2 sequences are GTSNPN and SVGIG (reference sequence). The CDR3 loop spans 13 amino acids. The J segment lost 6 bases and the V segment lost 8 bases, leaving 9 bases of the junction unmatched. The CDR3 spells CARAQGAGNIQYF. The CDR3 DNA follows: TGTGCCCGGGCTCAGGGGGCCGGAAACATTCAGTACTTC.

The chain links TRBV6-6 to TRBJ1-2; 9 nucleotides agree with TRBD1. The V gene end was trimmed by 6 bases and the J gene end by 2 bases; junction bases not matched to a gene: 10. The CDR3 has 16 residues. Germline assignment: CDR1 MNHNY and CDR2 SVGAGI (reference sequence). CDR3 DNA: TGTGCCAGCAGAGTAAGAACCGGGACAGGGAACTATGGCTACACCTTC. As protein: CASRVRTGTGNYGYTF.

The chain uses TRBV10-2 and TRBJ2-3; TRBD2 aligns across 7 bases. Germline CDR1 reads WSHSY; CDR2 reads SAAADI. V lost 3 bases to trimming and J lost 1 base; unmatched junction nucleotides: 1. This CDR3 has 14 residues. Here the CDR3 DNA reads TGCGCCAGCAGTGACGCGGGGGGCACAGATACGCAGTATTTT. Translation: CASSDAGGTDTQYF.

The chain uses TRBV9 and TRBJ2-3; 12 bases match TRBD1. The trim removed 2 bases at V and 4 bases at J, leaving 5 bases unmatched. Germline-derived CDR1 and CDR2 are SGDLS and YYNGEE. The CDR3 covers 16 residues. The CDR3: CASSVRDRGRPDTQYF. In DNA form, the CDR3 reads TGTGCCAGCAGCGTCCGGGACAGGGGGCGCCCAGATACGCAGTATTTT.

This clone was detected once. The chain couples TRBV5-4 to TRBJ2-7; D is undetermined. The CDR3 runs to 13 residues. Germline CDR1 SGHNT, CDR2 YYREEE (reference sequence). V lost 1 base and J 3 bases, leaving 8 bases between the germline ends. In nucleotides, the CDR3 is TGTGCCAGCAGCTTGCCCACGAGCTACGAGCAGTACTTC. Translation: CASSLPTSYEQYF.

The V gene is TRBV5-4, the J gene TRBJ2-3; a possible D gene is TRBD1 (6 bases). Trimming left V 3 bases short and J 2 bases short, with 13 bases between. Looked up from germline, CDR1 is SGHNT and CDR2 is YYREEE (reference sequence). CDR3 length equals 15 residues. DNA of the CDR3: TGTGCCAGCAGCTCCCGGGACACCGCCACAGATACGCAGTATTTT. It yields the protein CASSSRDTATDTQYF. Drawing the rest from reference TRBV5-4 and TRBJ2-3, the complete variable domain is ETGVTQSPTHLIKTRGQQVTLRCSSQSGHNTVSWYQQALGQGPQFIFQYYREEENGRGNFPPRFSGLQFPNYSSELNVNALELDDSALYLCASSSRDTATDTQYFGPGTRLTVL.